This entry features one T cell receptor delta chain sequence. TCRdb attributes to this sequence the protein of a much larger clone, which differs from the DNA translation at residue 22; a read error is likely, and the protein displayed is translated from the DNA. Both TRG and TRD chains were sequenced from each sorted sample. TCRdb processed the multiplex PCR reads again with the CATT caller. The profile shows 90,000 or so delta-chain clones, 0.75% to 1% of them singletons. The data derive from a study of γδ T cells in repeated Plasmodium falciparum infection. Study as a whole: Malian children with intense seasonal malaria exposure were compared with matched Australian children.

The sequence was collected from a pool of human donors (malaria-infected and uninfected, not separated). The sequenced sample consisted of gamma-delta T cells from blood.

CDR3 DNA: TGTGCTCTTGGGGAAGGTTCTTTCCCTTCGTTCGTACTGGGGGATGGATACACCGATAAACTCACCTTT. It is translated as CALGEGSFPSFVLGDGYTDKLTF. The V gene call is TRDV1, and the J gene call is absent; TRDD3, the table's D call, lacks a check against the DNA. This CDR3 region has 23 residues. In germline, CDR1 is TSWWSYY, CDR2 QGS.